This T cell receptor beta chain was found in a study of early T cells in non-severe SARS-CoV-2 infection. Study-wide context: The chains were unpaired, and the sequenced material was bulk RNA from unsorted whole blood.

Study-wide results and caveats: CD4 and private specificities were missed by VDJdb matching, which favored anti-spike CD8 responses.

Each single cDNA molecule received a unique molecular identifier. TCRdb independently ran MiXCR on the 5' RACE reads; one entry per CDR3 protein. The table includes about 40,000 distinct CDR3 sequences, roughly 5% detected once. This clonotype came up many times. What it binds is unknown. The germline V gene encodes CDR1 SGHRS and CDR2 YFSETQ. The CDR3 sequence is 14 residues long. V was clipped by 0 bases and J by 4 bases, with 10 bases between them. Sequenced material: whole blood. This clonotype was sampled from an adult who was a healthcare worker with PCR-confirmed SARS-CoV-2 infection or an uninfected control (not recorded which). The chain joins TRBV5-1 to TRBJ1-2, with D possibly being TRBD1 (5 bases). The DNA for the CDR3 is TGCGCCAGCAGCTTGGATTATGACAGCTATGGCTACACCTTC. Protein: CASSLDYDSYGYTF.